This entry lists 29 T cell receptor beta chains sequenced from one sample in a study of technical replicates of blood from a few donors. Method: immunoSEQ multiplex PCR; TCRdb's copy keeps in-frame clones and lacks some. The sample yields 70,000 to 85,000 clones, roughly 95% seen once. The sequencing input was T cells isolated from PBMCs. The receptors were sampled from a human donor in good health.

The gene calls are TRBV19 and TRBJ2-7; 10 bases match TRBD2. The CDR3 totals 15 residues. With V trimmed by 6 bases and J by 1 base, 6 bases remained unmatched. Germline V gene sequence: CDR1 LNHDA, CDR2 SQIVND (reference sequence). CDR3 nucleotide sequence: TGTGCCAGTAGGCCCGGACTAGCGGTTTCCTACGAGCAGTACTTC. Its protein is CASRPGLAVSYEQYF.

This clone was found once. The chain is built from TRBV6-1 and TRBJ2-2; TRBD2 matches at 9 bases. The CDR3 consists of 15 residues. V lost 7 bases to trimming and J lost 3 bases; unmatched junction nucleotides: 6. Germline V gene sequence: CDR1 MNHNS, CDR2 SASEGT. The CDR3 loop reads CASTWLAGDTGELFF. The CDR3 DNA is TGTGCCAGCACTTGGTTAGCGGGAGACACCGGGGAGCTGTTTTTT.

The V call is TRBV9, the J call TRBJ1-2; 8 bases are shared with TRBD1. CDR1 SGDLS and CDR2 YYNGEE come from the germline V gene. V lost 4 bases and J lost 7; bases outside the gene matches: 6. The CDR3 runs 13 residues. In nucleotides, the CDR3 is TGTGCCAGCAGCTACGGACAGGGTTCTGGCTACACCTTC. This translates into CASSYGQGSGYTF. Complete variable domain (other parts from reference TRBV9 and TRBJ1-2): DSGVTQTPKHLITATGQRVTLRCSPRSGDLSVYWYQQSLDQGLQFLIQYYNGEERAKGNILERFSAQQFPDLHSELNLSSLELGDSALYFCASSYGQGSGYTFGSGTRLTVV.

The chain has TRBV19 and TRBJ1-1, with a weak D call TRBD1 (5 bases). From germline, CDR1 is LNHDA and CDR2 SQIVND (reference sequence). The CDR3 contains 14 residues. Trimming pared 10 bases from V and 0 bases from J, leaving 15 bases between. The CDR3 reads CATRVRGMNTEAFF. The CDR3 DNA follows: TGTGCCACCCGAGTTAGGGGAATGAACACTGAAGCTTTCTTT.

The CDR3 loop reads CASSRQTGGFTDTQYF. CDR3 in DNA: TGTGCCAGTAGCCGACAGACAGGGGGCTTTACAGATACGCAGTATTTT. The chain joins TRBV19 to TRBJ2-3; TRBD1 matches at 10 bases. CDR1 is LNHDA and CDR2 is SQIVND in the germline V gene (reference sequence). CDR3 length equals 16 residues. V lost 6 bases, J lost 3 bases, and 9 bases stayed unmatched.

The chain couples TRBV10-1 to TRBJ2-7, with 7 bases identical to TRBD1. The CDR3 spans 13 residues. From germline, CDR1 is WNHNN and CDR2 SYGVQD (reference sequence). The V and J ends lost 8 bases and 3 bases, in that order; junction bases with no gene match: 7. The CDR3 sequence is CASGGQLVYEQYF. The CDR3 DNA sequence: TGCGCCAGCGGGGGACAGCTGGTCTACGAGCAGTACTTC.

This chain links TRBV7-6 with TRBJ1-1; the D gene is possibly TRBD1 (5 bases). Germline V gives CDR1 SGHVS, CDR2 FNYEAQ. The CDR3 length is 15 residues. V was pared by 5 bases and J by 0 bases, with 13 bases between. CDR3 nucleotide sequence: TGTGCCAGCAGCCCTCCGGGGGGTCTGAACACTGAAGCTTTCTTT. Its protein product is CASSPPGGLNTEAFF.

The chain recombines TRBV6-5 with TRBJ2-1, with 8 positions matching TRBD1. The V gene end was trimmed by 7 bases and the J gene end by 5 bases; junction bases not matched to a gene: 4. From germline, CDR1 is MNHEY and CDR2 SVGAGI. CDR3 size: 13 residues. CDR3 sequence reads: CASTGQGNNEQFF. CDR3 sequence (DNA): TGTGCCAGCACTGGACAGGGCAACAATGAGCAGTTCTTC.

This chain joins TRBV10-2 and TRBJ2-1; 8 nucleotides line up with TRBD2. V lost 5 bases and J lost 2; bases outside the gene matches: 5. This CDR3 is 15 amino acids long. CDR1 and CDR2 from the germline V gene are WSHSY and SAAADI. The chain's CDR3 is CASSPTSGTYNEQFF. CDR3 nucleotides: TGCGCCAGCAGTCCAACTAGCGGAACCTACAATGAGCAGTTCTTC.

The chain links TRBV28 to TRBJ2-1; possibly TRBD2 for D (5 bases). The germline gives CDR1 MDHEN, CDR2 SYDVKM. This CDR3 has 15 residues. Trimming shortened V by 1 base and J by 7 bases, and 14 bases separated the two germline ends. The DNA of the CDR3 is TGTGCCAGCAGTTTATTCGAGCAGGCGGGTAATGAGCAGTTCTTC. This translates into CASSLFEQAGNEQFF. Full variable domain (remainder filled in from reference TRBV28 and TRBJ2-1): DVKVTQSSRYLVKRTGEKVFLECVQDMDHENMFWYRQDPGLGLRLIYFSYDVKMKEKGDIPEGYSVSREKKERFSLILESASTNQTSMYLCASSLFEQAGNEQFFGPGTRLTVL.

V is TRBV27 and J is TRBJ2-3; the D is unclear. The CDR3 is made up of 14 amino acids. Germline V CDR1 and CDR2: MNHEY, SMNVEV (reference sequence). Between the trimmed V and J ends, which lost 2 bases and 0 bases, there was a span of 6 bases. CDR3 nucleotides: TGTGCCAGCAGTTTAACCGAGAGCACAGATACGCAGTATTTT. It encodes CASSLTESTDTQYF.

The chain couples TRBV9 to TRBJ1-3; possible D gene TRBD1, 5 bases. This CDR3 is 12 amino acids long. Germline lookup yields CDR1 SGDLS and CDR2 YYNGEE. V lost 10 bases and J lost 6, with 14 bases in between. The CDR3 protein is CASGLDPNTIYF. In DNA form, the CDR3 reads TGTGCCTCAGGGTTAGATCCAAACACCATATATTTT.

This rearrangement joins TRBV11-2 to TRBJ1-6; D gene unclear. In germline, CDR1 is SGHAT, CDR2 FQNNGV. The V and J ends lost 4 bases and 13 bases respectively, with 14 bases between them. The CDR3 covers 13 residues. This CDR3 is CASSYASAGPLHF. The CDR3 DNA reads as TGTGCCAGCAGCTACGCCAGCGCGGGGCCCCTCCACTTT.

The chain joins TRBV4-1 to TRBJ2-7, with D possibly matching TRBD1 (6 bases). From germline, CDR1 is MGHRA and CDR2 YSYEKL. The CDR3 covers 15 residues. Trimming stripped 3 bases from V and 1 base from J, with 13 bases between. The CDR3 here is CASSHTDSLSYEQYF. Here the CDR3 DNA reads TGCGCCAGCAGCCACACGGACAGCCTATCCTACGAGCAGTACTTC.

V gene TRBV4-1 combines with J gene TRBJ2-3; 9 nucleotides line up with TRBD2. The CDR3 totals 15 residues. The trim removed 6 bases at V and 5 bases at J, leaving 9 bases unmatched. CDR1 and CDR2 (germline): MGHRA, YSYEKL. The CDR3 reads CASRSRAGGLDTQYF. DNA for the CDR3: TGCGCCAGCAGGAGCCGGGCGGGGGGGCTAGATACGCAGTATTTT.

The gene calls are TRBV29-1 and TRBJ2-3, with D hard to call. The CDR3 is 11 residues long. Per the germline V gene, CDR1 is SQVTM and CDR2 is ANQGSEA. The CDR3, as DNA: TGCAGTGGCTTGCACACAGATACGCAGTATTTT. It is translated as CSGLHTDTQYF.

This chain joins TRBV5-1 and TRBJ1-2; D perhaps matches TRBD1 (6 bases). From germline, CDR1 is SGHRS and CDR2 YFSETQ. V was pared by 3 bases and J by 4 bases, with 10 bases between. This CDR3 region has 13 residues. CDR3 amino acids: CASSYGQPYGYTF. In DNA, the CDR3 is TGCGCCAGCAGCTACGGACAGCCCTATGGCTACACCTTC. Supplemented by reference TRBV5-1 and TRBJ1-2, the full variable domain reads KAGVTQTPRYLIKTRGQQVTLSCSPISGHRSVSWYQQTPGQGLQFLFEYFSETQRNKGNFPGRFSGRQFSNSRSEMNVSTLELGDSALYLCASSYGQPYGYTFGSGTRLTVV.

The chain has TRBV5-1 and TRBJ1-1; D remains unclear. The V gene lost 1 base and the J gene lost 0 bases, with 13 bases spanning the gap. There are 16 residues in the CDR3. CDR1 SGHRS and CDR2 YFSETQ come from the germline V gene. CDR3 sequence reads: CASSLITDVLNTEAFF. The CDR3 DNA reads TGCGCCAGCAGCTTGATCACAGATGTATTGAACACTGAAGCTTTCTTT.

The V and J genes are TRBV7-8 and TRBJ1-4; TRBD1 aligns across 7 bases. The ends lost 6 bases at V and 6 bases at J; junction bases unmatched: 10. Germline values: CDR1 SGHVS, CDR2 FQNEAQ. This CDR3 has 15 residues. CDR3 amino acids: CASRFTGATDEKLFF. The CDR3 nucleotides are TGTGCCAGCAGATTTACAGGGGCGACTGATGAAAAACTGTTTTTT.

In DNA, the CDR3 is TGCGCCAGCAGCCGAGGACAGGGTCGGGGCCTTTTGGATGAAAAACTGTTTTTT. This gives the protein CASSRGQGRGLLDEKLFF. The chain carries TRBV4-1 and TRBJ1-4; 8 bases are a match to TRBD1. The V segment lost 4 bases and the J segment 6 bases; nucleotides outside the gene matches: 16. CDR1 and CDR2 from the germline V gene are MGHRA and YSYEKL. The CDR3 loop spans 18 amino acids.

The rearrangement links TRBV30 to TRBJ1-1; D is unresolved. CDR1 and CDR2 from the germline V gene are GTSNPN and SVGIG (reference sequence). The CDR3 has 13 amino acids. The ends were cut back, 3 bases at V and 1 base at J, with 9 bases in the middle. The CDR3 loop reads CAWSETSNTEAFF. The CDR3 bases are TGTGCCTGGAGCGAAACATCGAACACTGAAGCTTTCTTT.

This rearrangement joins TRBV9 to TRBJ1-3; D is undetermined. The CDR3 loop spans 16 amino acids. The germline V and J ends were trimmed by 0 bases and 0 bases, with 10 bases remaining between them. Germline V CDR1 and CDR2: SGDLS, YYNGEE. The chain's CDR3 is CASSVAARSSGNTIYF. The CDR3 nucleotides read TGTGCCAGCAGCGTAGCTGCTCGGAGCTCTGGAAACACCATATATTTT.

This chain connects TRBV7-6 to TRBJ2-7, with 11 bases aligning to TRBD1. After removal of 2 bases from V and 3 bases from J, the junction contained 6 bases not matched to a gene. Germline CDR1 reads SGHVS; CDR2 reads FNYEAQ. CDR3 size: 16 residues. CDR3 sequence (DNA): TGTGCCAGCAGCTTACATGGACAGGGGGCTAACTACGAGCAGTACTTC. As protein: CASSLHGQGANYEQYF.

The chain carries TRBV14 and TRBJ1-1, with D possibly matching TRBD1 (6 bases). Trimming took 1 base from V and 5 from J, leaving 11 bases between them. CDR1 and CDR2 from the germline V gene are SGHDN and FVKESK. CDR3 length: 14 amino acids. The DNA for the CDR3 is TGTGCCAGCAGCCAAGTTGGGGGCAGAACTGAAGCTTTCTTT. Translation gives CASSQVGGRTEAFF.

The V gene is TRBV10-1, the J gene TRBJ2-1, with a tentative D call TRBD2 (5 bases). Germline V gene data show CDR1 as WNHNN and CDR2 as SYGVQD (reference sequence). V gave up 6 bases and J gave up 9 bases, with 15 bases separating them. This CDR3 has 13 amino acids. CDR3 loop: CASSRIASAEQFF. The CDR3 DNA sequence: TGCGCCAGCAGCCGGATAGCGTCCGCTGAGCAGTTCTTC.

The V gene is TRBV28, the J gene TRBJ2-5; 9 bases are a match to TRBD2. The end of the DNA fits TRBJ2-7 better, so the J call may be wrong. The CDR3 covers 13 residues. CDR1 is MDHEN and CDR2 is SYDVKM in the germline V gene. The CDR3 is CASSGSGSYEQYF. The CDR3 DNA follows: TGTGCCAGCAGTGGTAGCGGGAGCTACGAGCAGTACTTC.

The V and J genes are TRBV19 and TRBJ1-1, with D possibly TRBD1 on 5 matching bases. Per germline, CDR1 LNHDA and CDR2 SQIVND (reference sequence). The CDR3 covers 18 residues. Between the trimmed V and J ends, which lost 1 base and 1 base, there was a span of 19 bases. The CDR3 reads CASSIGYRTPTKNTEAFF. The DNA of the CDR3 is TGTGCCAGTAGTATAGGTTACCGGACACCCACTAAGAACACTGAAGCTTTCTTT.

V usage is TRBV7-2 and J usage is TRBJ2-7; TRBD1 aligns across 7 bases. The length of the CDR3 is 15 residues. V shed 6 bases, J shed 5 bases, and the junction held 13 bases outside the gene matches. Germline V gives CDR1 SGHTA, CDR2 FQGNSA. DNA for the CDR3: TGTGCCAGCAGTACCAACAGGGGTTTGCAGAACGAGCAGTACTTC. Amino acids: CASSTNRGLQNEQYF.

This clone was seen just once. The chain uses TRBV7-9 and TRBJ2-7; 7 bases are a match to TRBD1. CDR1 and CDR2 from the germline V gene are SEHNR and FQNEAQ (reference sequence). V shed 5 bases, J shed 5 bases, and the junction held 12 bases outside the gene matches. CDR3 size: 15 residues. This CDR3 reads CASSHRTGNPHEQYF. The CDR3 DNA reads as TGTGCCAGCAGCCACCGGACAGGCAACCCCCACGAGCAGTACTTC. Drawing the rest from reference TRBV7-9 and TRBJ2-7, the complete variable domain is DTGVSQNPRHKITKRGQNVTFRCDPISEHNRLYWYRQTLGQGPEFLTYFQNEAQLEKSRLLSDRFSAERPKGSFSTLEIQRTEQGDSAMYLCASSHRTGNPHEQYFGPGTRLTVT.